The 10 T cell receptor beta chains reported below all come from one sample, sequenced in a study of blood T cell repertoires in COVID-19. Clones were sequenced by immunoSEQ multiplex PCR, and TCRdb holds only the in-frame ones, with some missing. Here the sample spans approximately 300,000 clones, just over 85% being singletons. Sequencing used PBMCs or T cells enriched from blood (not recorded which). The origin of the receptors is a man aged 25-40 years who had recovered from COVID-19.

This rearrangement joins TRBV5-1 to TRBJ2-5; D is perhaps TRBD1 (5 bases). CDR3 length: 14 amino acids. V was trimmed by 2 bases and J by 5 bases, leaving 13 bases between them. Germline V gene data show CDR1 as SGHRS and CDR2 as YFSETQ. The CDR3 protein is CASSLSGLGETQYF. The CDR3 nucleotides are TGCGCCAGCAGCTTATCAGGGTTGGGGGAGACCCAGTACTTC. The full variable domain, its missing parts supplied by reference TRBV5-1 and TRBJ2-5, is KAGVTQTPRYLIKTRGQQVTLSCSPISGHRSVSWYQQTPGQGLQFLFEYFSETQRNKGNFPGRFSGRQFSNSRSEMNVSTLELGDSALYLCASSLSGLGETQYFGPGTRLLVL.

The J gene is TRBJ2-7, the V gene TRBV11-2; maybe TRBD1 (6 bases). V was clipped by 3 bases and J by 7 bases, with 7 bases between them. Germline V gene lookup returns CDR1 SGHAT and CDR2 FQNNGV. The CDR3 totals 11 residues. The CDR3 bases are TGTGCCAGCAGCTTCGGACAGGAGCAGTACTTC. This encodes CASSFGQEQYF.

This rearrangement joins TRBV28 to TRBJ2-1; 10 bases match TRBD2. The CDR3 is 16 residues long. The J segment lost 3 bases and the V segment lost 6 bases, leaving 8 bases of the junction unmatched. CDR1 and CDR2 (germline): MDHEN, SYDVKM. As DNA, the CDR3 is TGTGCCAGCAGCCCCGATCTAGCGGGGGTCTACAATGAGCAGTTCTTC. It yields the protein CASSPDLAGVYNEQFF.

The genes are TRBV3-1 (or the pseudogene TRBV3-2) and TRBJ2-1, with 7 bases aligning to TRBD2. Trimming at V came to 1 base and at J to 2 bases, leaving 5 bases not matched to a gene. The CDR3 contains 16 residues. Germline V gene lookup returns CDR1 LGHDT and CDR2 YNNKEL (reference sequence). The CDR3 sequence: CASSQAAGPTYNEQFF. The DNA of the CDR3 is TGTGCCAGCAGCCAAGCAGCGGGGCCTACCTACAATGAGCAGTTCTTC.

V is TRBV19 and J is TRBJ2-5; 8 nucleotides agree with TRBD1. The CDR3 is 13 amino acids. The V gene end was trimmed by 11 bases and the J gene end by 2 bases; junction bases not matched to a gene: 7. Germline V gives CDR1 LNHDA, CDR2 SQIVND (reference sequence). CDR3 protein: CAASRTGQETQYF. The CDR3 DNA reads as TGTGCCGCCAGCCGGACAGGGCAAGAGACCCAGTACTTC.

The CDR3 loop is CASSPTTATYEQYF. The DNA of the CDR3 is TGCGCCAGCAGCCCAACGACAGCCACCTACGAGCAGTACTTC. The genes are TRBV5-1 and TRBJ2-7; TRBD1 is a possible D gene (5 bases). CDR1 is SGHRS, CDR2 YFSETQ, per germline. The CDR3 consists of 14 residues. Trimming took 4 bases from V and 2 from J, leaving 13 bases between them.

This clone occurred once. The CDR3 nucleotides are TGTGCCAGCTCACCGAATCAGGGTGGGACCTACGAGCAGTACTTC. This codes for CASSPNQGGTYEQYF. V gene TRBV18 combines with J gene TRBJ2-7; TRBD1 is a possible D gene (5 bases). Trimming removed 3 bases from V and 2 bases from J, with 14 bases in between. This CDR3 contains 15 residues. The germline gives CDR1 KGHSH, CDR2 LQKENI.

CDR3 sequence (DNA): TGTGCCAGCAGCTTGAGTCGGTACCAAGAGACCCAGTACTTC. Its translation is CASSLSRYQETQYF. V and J are TRBV7-2 and TRBJ2-5, with D unclear. This CDR3 is 14 amino acids long. From germline, CDR1 is SGHTA and CDR2 FQGNSA. The ends were cut back, 3 bases at V and 0 bases at J, with 8 bases in the middle. The whole variable domain, remainder taken from reference TRBV7-2 and TRBJ2-5, is GAGVSQSPSNKVTEKGKDVELRCDPISGHTALYWYRQSLGQGLEFLIYFQGNSAPDKSGLPSDRFSAERTGGSVSTLTIQRTQQEDSAVYLCASSLSRYQETQYFGPGTRLLVL.

The chain links TRBV5-1 to TRBJ2-1; the D is unclear. V was shortened by 0 bases and J by 9 bases, with 10 bases between the two germline ends. The CDR3 contains 13 residues. Per germline, CDR1 SGHRS and CDR2 YFSETQ. CDR3: CASSLVSLREQFF. Written as DNA, the CDR3 is TGCGCCAGCAGCTTGGTTTCCCTCCGTGAGCAGTTCTTC. Based on the CDR3 plus reference TRBV5-1 and TRBJ2-1, the full variable domain is KAGVTQTPRYLIKTRGQQVTLSCSPISGHRSVSWYQQTPGQGLQFLFEYFSETQRNKGNFPGRFSGRQFSNSRSEMNVSTLELGDSALYLCASSLVSLREQFFGPGTRLTVL.

This chain links TRBV6-1 with TRBJ1-3, with D perhaps TRBD1 (5 bases). Germline CDR1 is MNHNS and CDR2 is SASEGT. The CDR3 extends over 15 amino acids. Trimming removed 0 bases from V and 2 bases from J, with 8 bases in between. The chain's CDR3 is CASSEARGAGNTIYF. CDR3 in DNA: TGTGCCAGCAGTGAAGCAAGGGGTGCTGGAAACACCATATATTTT.